One sample yielded the 6 T cell receptor beta chains listed below, sequenced in a study of blood T cell repertoires in COVID-19 (dated by TCRdb to 2019 to 2021). The library was obtained by the immunoSEQ multiplex PCR assay. TCRdb provides this immuneACCESS table in a form limited to in-frame rearrangements. Some clones are lacking; in checked studies, under half of them reflect an unresolved V gene, and why the rest are absent is not known. The sample has 150,000 to 200,000 clones on record, 65% to 90% of them singletons. Roughly 1.4% of the sample is held by the ten biggest clonotypes. Sequencing was performed on peripheral blood. These receptors were obtained from a human donor in a cohort sampled during active COVID-19.

The chain uses TRBV27 and TRBJ2-7; the D gene is possibly TRBD1 (6 bases). The CDR3 is made up of 14 amino acids. CDR1 is MNHEY and CDR2 is SMNVEV in the germline V gene (reference sequence). Between the trimmed V and J ends, which lost 1 base and 2 bases, there was a span of 9 bases. CDR3 protein: CASSLWGQAYEQYF. For the CDR3, the DNA is TGTGCCAGCAGTTTATGGGGACAAGCCTACGAGCAGTACTTC.

This clone appeared a single time. The chain carries TRBV4-3 and TRBJ2-3; TRBD1 agrees at 7 bases. The ends lost 0 bases at V and 5 bases at J; junction bases unmatched: 11. This CDR3 has 17 residues. Germline V lookup: CDR1 LGHNA, CDR2 YSLEER. CDR3: CASSQEGGRSWGDTQYF. DNA for the CDR3: TGCGCCAGCAGCCAAGAAGGGGGCCGTAGCTGGGGAGATACGCAGTATTTT.

V is TRBV13 and J is TRBJ1-2; D possibly corresponds to TRBD1 (5 bases). The CDR3 totals 14 residues. Trimming removed 4 bases from V and 1 base from J, with 10 bases in between. Germline V gene lookup returns CDR1 PRHDT and CDR2 FYEKMQ (reference sequence). CDR3 coding DNA: TGTGCCAGCAGCTCCCCAGGGCGTAACTATGGCTACACCTTC. Residues: CASSSPGRNYGYTF.

V is TRBV7-2 and J is TRBJ2-1; D gene ambiguous. Germline values: CDR1 SGHTA, CDR2 FQGNSA. Trimming cost V 1 base and J 1 base, with 8 bases left between them. The CDR3 runs 15 residues. The CDR3 region has the DNA TGTGCCAGCAGCTTAGGGGCATTTTCCTACAATGAGCAGTTCTTC. It codes for CASSLGAFSYNEQFF.

The chain recombines TRBV10-2 with TRBJ2-2; 11 positions agree with TRBD2. The CDR3 has 16 amino acids. Looked up from germline, CDR1 is WSHSY and CDR2 is SAAADI. Trimming took 2 bases from V and 7 from J; bases not matched to a gene: 6. CDR3 nucleotide sequence: TGCGCCAGCAGTGAGGGGCTAGCGGGGGGACTCGGGGAGCTGTTTTTT. This sequence encodes CASSEGLAGGLGELFF.

The chain uses TRBV10-1 and TRBJ1-4; no clear D. V lost 2 bases and J 3 bases, leaving 7 bases between the germline ends. The CDR3 is 14 residues long. The germline V gene has CDR1 WNHNN and CDR2 SYGVQD (reference sequence). The CDR3 loop reads CASSESASNEKLFF. The CDR3 coding sequence is TGCGCCAGCAGTGAGAGCGCATCTAATGAAAAACTGTTTTTT.